This T cell receptor beta chain was recovered during a study of blood T cell repertoires in COVID-19. This clone was detected only once. Libraries were prepared by immunoSEQ multiplex PCR; TCRdb keeps only in-frame clonotypes and omits some of them. The table records approximately 76,000 clones, 88% of them present only once. Trimming pared 7 bases from V and 2 bases from J, leaving 9 bases between. From germline, CDR1 is MNHEY and CDR2 SVGAGI. The CDR3 runs 13 residues. Sequencing was done on a sample of peripheral blood. This TCR derives from a human donor in a cohort sampled during active COVID-19. The chain carries TRBV6-5 and TRBJ1-5, with D perhaps matching TRBD1 (5 bases). CDR3 region: CASTGRGNQPQHF. In DNA, the CDR3 is TGTGCCAGCACAGGCAGGGGCAATCAGCCCCAGCATTTT.